This entry is about one T cell receptor beta chain. Antigen: not known. This CDR3 is 17 amino acids long. Germline V gene data show CDR1 as KGHDR and CDR2 as SFDVKD. With V trimmed by 3 bases and J by 2 bases, 7 bases remained unmatched. This record comes from a study of vaccination effects on CD4 cells after COVID-19. The repertoire was sequenced with immunoSEQ multiplex PCR; TCRdb's copy has only in-frame clones and lacks some. The repertoire consists of fewer than 35,000 clones, with roughly 80% occurring once and the leading ten covering 5.5% to 7.5%. Ahead of sequencing, the ViraFEST assay grew antigen-specific CD4+ T cells using viral peptide pools. After about 10 days in culture, the CD4+ T cells were isolated. Each participant was given two doses of one vaccine (BNT162b2 or mRNA-1273).

V and J are TRBV24-1 and TRBJ2-1; 9 nucleotides line up with TRBD1. Sequences were derived from CD4+ T cells from PBMCs cultured with SARS-CoV-2 spike peptides, sampled after COVID-19 vaccination. This TCR was recovered from a human donor who received a COVID-19 vaccine. Some clones in this sample may be carry-over from other donors' samples. CDR3 sequence (DNA): TGTGCCACCAGTGATCCCGGGACAGGGACGACCTACAATGAGCAGTTCTTC. Translation gives CATSDPGTGTTYNEQFF.